The 5 T cell receptor beta chains in this list originate from one sample, sequenced in a study of T cells in narcolepsy. Sequencing was performed with immunoSEQ multiplex PCR; in TCRdb, only in-frame clones are kept and a portion is missing. The repertoire holds roughly 30,000 clones, with roughly 80% as singletons. Sequenced sample: memory (CD45RA-) CD4+ T cells from blood. Source of these receptors: a human donor in good health.

This clone is labeled medium-sized. The chain employs TRBV2 and TRBJ2-1; D is unclear. Trimming removed 8 bases from V and 4 bases from J, with 12 bases in between. Germline V gene data show CDR1 as SNHLY and CDR2 as FYNNEI. This CDR3 region has 13 residues. The CDR3 DNA is TGTGCCAGCGGCCCGCGGATATACAATGAGCAGTTCTTC. It yields the protein CASGPRIYNEQFF.

The rearrangement joins TRBV29-1 to TRBJ1-1; D possibly corresponds to TRBD1 (6 bases). Trimming took 4 bases from V and 4 from J, leaving 13 bases between them. The CDR3 length is 13 residues. From germline, CDR1 is SQVTM and CDR2 ANQGSEA. This CDR3 reads CSVAGRGITEAFF. CDR3 sequence (DNA): TGCAGCGTTGCAGGCAGGGGAATCACTGAAGCTTTCTTT.

The rearrangement joins TRBV7-3 to TRBJ1-1; D ambiguous. Trimming removed 2 bases at V and 5 bases at J, with 12 bases between. The CDR3 is 14 amino acids. The germline V gene encodes CDR1 SGHTA and CDR2 FQGTGA. In DNA, the CDR3 is TGTGCCAGCAGCTTAGGCCCGCGGGGAACTGAAGCTTTCTTT. Protein sequence: CASSLGPRGTEAFF.

This clone was observed a single time. The chain is built from TRBV15 and TRBJ1-1, with 8 bases fitting TRBD1. This CDR3 comprises 16 residues. V shed 0 bases, J shed 1 base, and the junction held 4 bases outside the gene matches. Looked up from germline, CDR1 is LNHNV and CDR2 is YYDKDF (reference sequence). CDR3 residues: CATSRERGQENTEAFF. CDR3 in DNA: TGTGCCACCAGCAGAGAACGGGGACAGGAGAACACTGAAGCTTTCTTT.

The chain uses TRBV5-1 and TRBJ2-1, with TRBD1 matching 11 bases. There are 20 residues in the CDR3. V shed 3 bases, J shed 7 bases, and the junction held 21 bases outside the gene matches. The germline V gene encodes CDR1 SGHRS and CDR2 YFSETQ. The CDR3 protein is CASSWTGGDLSGSSRNEQFF. CDR3 bases: TGCGCCAGCAGCTGGACAGGGGGCGACCTCTCCGGGAGCTCGAGGAATGAGCAGTTCTTC.